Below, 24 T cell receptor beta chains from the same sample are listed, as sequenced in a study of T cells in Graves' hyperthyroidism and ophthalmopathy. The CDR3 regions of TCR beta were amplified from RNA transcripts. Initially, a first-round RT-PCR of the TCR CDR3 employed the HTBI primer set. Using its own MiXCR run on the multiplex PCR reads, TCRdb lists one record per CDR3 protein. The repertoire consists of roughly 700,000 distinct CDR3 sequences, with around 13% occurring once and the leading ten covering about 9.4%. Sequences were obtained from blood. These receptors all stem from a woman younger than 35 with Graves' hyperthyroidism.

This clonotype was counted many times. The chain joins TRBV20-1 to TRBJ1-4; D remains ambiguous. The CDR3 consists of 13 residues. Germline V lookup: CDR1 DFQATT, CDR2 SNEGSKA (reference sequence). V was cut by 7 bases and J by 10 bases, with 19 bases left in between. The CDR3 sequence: CSVSSRRGGKLFF. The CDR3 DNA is TGCAGTGTTTCATCTAGGCGGGGAGGAAAACTGTTTTTT.

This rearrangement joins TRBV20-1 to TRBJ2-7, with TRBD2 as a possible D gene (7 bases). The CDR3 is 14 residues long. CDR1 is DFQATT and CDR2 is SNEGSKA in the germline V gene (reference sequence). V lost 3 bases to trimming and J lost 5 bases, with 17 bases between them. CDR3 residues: CSARGLQGHHEQYF. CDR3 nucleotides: TGCAGTGCTAGGGGACTACAGGGTCACCACGAGCAGTACTTC.

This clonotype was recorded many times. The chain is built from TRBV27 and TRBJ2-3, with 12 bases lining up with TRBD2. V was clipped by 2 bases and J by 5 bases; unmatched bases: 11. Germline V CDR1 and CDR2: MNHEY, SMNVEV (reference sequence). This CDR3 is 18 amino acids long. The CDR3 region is CASSLNLAGLAGIDTQYF. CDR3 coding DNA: TGTGCCAGCAGTTTAAACCTCGCTGGACTAGCGGGAATAGATACGCAGTATTTT.

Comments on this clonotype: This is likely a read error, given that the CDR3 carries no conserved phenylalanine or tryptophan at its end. The CDR3 loop reads CASSLVGGAYNEQFL. The DNA of the CDR3 is TGTGCCAGCAGCTTAGTGGGCGGGGCCTACAATGAGCAGTTCCTC. This rearrangement joins TRBV7-2 to TRBJ2-1; TRBD2 might be the D (6 bases). CDR3 length equals 15 residues. The germline V gene has CDR1 SGHTA and CDR2 FQGNSA. V lost 1 base and J lost 2, with 9 bases in between.

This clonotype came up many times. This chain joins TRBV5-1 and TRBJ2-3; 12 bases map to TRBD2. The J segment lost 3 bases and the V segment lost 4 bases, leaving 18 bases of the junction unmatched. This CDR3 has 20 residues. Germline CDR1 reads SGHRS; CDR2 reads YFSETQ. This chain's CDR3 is CASSRGQARLAGVWTDTQYF. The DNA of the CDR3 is TGCGCCAGCAGCCGGGGACAGGCCCGACTAGCGGGAGTGTGGACAGATACGCAGTATTTT.

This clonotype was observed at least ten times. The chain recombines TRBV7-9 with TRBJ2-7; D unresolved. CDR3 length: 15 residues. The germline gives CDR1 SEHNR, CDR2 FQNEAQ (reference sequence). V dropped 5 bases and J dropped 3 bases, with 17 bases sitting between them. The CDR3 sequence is CASSPASGYLYEQYF. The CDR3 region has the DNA TGTGCCAGCAGCCCCGCCTCGGGCTATCTCTACGAGCAGTACTTC.

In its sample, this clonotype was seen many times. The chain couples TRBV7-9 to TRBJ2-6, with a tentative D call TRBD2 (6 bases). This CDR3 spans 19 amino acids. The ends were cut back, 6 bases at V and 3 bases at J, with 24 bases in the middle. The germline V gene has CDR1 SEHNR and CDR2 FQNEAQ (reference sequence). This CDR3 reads CASSQRGGLSEVGANVLTF. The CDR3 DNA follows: TGTGCCAGCAGTCAACGGGGAGGCCTTAGTGAGGTTGGGGCCAACGTCCTGACTTTC.

CDR3 region: CASSSASGSGDTQYF. The CDR3 coding sequence is TGTGCCAGCAGCTCCGCTAGCGGGAGCGGTGATACGCAGTATTTT. V is TRBV11-2 and J is TRBJ2-3, with TRBD2 matching 10 bases. The CDR3 is 15 residues long. J was trimmed by 6 bases and V by 4 bases; bases with no gene match: 7. The germline gives CDR1 SGHAT, CDR2 FQNNGV.

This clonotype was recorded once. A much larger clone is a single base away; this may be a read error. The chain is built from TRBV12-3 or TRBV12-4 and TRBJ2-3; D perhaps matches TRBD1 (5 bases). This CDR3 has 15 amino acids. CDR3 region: CASSSSGFYTGTQYF. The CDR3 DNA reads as TGTGCCAGCAGTTCATCAGGGTTCTACACAGGTACGCAGTATTTT.

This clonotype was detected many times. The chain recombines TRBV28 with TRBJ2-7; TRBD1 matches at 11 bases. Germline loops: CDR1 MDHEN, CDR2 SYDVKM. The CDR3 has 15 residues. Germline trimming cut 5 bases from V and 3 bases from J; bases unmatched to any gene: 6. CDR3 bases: TGTGCCAGCAGTAGTACCGGGACAGGGGGCTACGAGCAGTACTTC. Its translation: CASSSTGTGGYEQYF.

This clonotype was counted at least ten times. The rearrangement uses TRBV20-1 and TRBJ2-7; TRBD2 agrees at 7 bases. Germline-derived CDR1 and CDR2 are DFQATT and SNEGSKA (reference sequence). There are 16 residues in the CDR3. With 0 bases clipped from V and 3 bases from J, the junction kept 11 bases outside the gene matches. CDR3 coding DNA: TGCAGTGCTAGAGATCCAGGGCTAGCGGAGTTCTACGAGCAGTACTTC. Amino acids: CSARDPGLAEFYEQYF.

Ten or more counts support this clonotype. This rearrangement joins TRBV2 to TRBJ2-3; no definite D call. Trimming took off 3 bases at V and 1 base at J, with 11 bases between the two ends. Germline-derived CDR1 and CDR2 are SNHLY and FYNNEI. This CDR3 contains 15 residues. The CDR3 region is CASSDMWGGTDTQYF. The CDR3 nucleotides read TGTGCCAGCAGTGATATGTGGGGTGGCACAGATACGCAGTATTTT.

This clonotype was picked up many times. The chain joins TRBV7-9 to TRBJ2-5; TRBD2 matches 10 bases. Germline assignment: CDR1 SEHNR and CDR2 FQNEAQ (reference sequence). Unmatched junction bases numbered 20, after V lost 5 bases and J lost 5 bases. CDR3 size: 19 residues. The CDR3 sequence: CASSPNGASGSVRDETQYF. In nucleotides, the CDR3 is TGTGCCAGCAGCCCAAATGGGGCTAGCGGGAGTGTCAGGGACGAGACCCAGTACTTC.

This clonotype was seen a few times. CDR3 residues: CASRAPTGEQYF. The CDR3, as DNA: TGTGCCAGCAGAGCCCCAACCGGCGAGCAGTACTTC. The chain couples TRBV6-1 to TRBJ2-7; no clear D. CDR1 and CDR2 from the germline V gene are MNHNS and SASEGT. This CDR3 is built from 12 residues. Trimming pared 6 bases from V and 6 bases from J, leaving 12 bases between.

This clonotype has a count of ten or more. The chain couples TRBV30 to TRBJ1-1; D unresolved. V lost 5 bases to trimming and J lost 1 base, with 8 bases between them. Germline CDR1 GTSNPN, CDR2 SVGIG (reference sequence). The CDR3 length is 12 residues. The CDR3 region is CAWGPTNTEAFF. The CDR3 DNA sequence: TGTGCCTGGGGACCGACGAACACTGAAGCTTTCTTT.

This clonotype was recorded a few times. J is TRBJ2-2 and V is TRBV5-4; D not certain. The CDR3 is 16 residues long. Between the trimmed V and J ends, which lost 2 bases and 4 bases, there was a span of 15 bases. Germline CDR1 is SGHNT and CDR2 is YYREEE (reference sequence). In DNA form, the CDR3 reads TGTGCCAGCAGCTTCCGTCAAATCTATTCCACCGGGGAGCTGTTTTTT. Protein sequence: CASSFRQIYSTGELFF. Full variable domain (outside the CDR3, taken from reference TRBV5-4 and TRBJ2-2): ETGVTQSPTHLIKTRGQQVTLRCSSQSGHNTVSWYQQALGQGPQFIFQYYREEENGRGNFPPRFSGLQFPNYSSELNVNALELDDSALYLCASSFRQIYSTGELFFGEGSRLTVL.

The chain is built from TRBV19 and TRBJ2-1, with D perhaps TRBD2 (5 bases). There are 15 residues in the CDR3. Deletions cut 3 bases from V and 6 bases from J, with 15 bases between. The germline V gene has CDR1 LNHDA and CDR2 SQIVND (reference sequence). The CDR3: CASSMRFQSGNEQFF. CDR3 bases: TGTGCCAGTAGTATGAGGTTCCAAAGCGGCAATGAGCAGTTCTTC.

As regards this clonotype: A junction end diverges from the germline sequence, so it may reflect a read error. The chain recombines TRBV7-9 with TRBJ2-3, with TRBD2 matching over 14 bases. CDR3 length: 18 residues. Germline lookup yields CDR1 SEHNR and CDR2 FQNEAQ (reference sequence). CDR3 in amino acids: CARSPGLAGVAGADTQYF. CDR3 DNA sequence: TGTGCCCGCAGCCCGGGACTAGCGGGAGTGGCTGGCGCAGATACGCAGTATTTT.

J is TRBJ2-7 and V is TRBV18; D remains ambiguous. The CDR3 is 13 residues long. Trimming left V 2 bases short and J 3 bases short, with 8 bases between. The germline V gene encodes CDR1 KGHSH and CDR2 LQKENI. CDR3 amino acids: CASSPNDRYEQYF. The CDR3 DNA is TGTGCCAGCTCACCAAACGACCGCTACGAGCAGTACTTC.

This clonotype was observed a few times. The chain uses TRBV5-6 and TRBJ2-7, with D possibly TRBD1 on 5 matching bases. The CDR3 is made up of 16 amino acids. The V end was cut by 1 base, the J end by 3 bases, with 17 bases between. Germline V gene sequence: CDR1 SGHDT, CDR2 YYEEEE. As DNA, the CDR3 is TGTGCCAGCAGCTTGATCAGGACAACGACCCTCTACGAGCAGTACTTC. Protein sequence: CASSLIRTTTLYEQYF.

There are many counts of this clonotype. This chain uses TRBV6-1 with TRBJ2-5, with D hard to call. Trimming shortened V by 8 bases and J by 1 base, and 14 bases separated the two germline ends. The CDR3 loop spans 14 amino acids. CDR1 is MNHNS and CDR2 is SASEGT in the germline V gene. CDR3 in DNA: TGTGCCAGCCCCGAGTCCGGGTTCCAAGAGACCCAGTACTTC. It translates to CASPESGFQETQYF.

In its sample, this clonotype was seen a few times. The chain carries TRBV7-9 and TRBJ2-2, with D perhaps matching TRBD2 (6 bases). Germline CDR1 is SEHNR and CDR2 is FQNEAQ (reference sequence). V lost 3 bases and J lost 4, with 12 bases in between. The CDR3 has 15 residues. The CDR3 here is CASSFRAAGTGELFF. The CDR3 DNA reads TGTGCCAGCAGCTTTCGGGCAGCGGGCACCGGGGAGCTGTTTTTT.

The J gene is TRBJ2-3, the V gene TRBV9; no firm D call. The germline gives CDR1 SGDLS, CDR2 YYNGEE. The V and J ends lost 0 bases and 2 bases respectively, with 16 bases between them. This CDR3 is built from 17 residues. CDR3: CASSVGASADNTDTQYF. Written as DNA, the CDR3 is TGTGCCAGCAGCGTAGGAGCTTCGGCAGACAACACAGATACGCAGTATTTT.

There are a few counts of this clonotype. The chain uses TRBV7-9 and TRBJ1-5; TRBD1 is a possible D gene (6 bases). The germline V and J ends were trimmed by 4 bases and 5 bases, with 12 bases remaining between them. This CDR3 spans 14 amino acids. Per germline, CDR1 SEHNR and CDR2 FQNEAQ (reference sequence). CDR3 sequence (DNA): TGTGCCAGCAGCTCTAGGACAGCCGATCAGCCCCAGCATTTT. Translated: CASSSRTADQPQHF.